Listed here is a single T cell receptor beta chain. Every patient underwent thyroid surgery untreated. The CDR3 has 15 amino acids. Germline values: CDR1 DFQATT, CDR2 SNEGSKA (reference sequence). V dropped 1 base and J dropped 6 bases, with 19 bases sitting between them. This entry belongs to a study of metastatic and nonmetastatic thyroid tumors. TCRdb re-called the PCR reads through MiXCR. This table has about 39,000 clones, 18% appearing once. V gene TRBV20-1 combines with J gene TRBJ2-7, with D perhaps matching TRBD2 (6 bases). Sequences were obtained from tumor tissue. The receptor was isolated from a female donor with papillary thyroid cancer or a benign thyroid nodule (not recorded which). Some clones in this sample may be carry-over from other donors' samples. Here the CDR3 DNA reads TGCAGTGCTAGAGCAATCTTTGGACTATCGGGCGAGCAGTACTTC. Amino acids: CSARAIFGLSGEQYF.